This T cell receptor beta chain originates from a study of radiation and T cells in renal cell carcinoma (dated by TCRdb to the early 2020s). With respect to the entire study: The samples were drawn from a clinical trial, where primary renal cell carcinomas were treated with 15 Gy of stereotactic body radiation therapy and then removed by nephrectomy 4 weeks afterward. In total, 50 to 55 samples, comprising around 26 tumors and 27 peripheral blood samples, were subjected to TCR beta sequencing. In the roughly 54 samples combined, 4,016,671 unique CDR3 nucleotide sequences were found, encoding 2.5 million to 3 million unique CDR3 amino acid sequences.

Following the manufacturer's recommendations, the immunoSEQ kit was used to generate TCR beta libraries from genomic DNA. For library preparation, a first multiplex PCR was performed with proprietary primers, followed by a second PCR in which unique barcodes were added, and bead cleanups were performed after each round. A positive control reaction and a negative control reaction, both provided in the kit, were run with every batch of samples. The final libraries were assessed on an Agilent 4200 TapeStation D1000 ScreenTape, pooled by volume, and quantified by qPCR. An Illumina NextSeq500 fitted with a MidOutput 150-cycle cartridge performed the sequencing, running 156 Read1 cycles and 15 Index1 cycles with the kit's custom primers. The pooled library was loaded at 0.95 to 1 pM with about 18% PhiX control spiked in. The authors processed their data as follows. The vendor-processed data were analyzed in R, and a clonotype was defined as all T cells that share the same CDR3 nucleotide sequence. For clone abundance analyses, frequencies were normalized to the 10,000 most abundant clones in each sample. Public T cell clones, which averaged fewer than five per sample, were excluded before analysis. An abundance difference of at least 32-fold between compartments was the criterion for calling clonotypes tumor-enriched or baseline blood-enriched. Clonotypes expanded or contracted between blood time points were identified with a beta-binomial differential abundance model. The Baroni-Urbani and Buser coefficient was used to measure tumor-blood repertoire similarity, and groups were compared with two-tailed Wilcoxon tests in R. The table comes from immuneACCESS by way of TCRdb, which keeps in-frame sequences with V and J called. Part of the clones is missing from these tables; in studies checked, under half for an unresolved V gene and the rest for unknown reasons. From that table come the V and J calls and clone size; the DNA was used to work out D and trimming. The sample contains more than 75,000 clones, about 86% of them found a single time. About 23% of the sample is taken by the ten largest.

The time point tag for this specimen amounts to: blood 2 weeks post-SBRT. The sample's treatment or condition label is to be understood as: 15 Gy SBRT to primary tumor, nephrectomy 4 weeks later. To follow tumor-enriched clonotypes, peripheral blood was collected serially from radiation-treated patients at baseline and again at 2 weeks and 4 weeks after SBRT. Every patient had renal cell carcinoma of clear cell pathology. The QIAamp DNA Blood Mini Kit (Qiagen) was used to prepare genomic DNA for TCR sequencing. Only samples passing all quality control checks were included in the analyses. Beyond this particular receptor, the publication reports: With a single-armed trial design, the study had no way to address how radiation dose or scheduling affects the TCR repertoire. Top tumor clonotypes rose in blood from baseline to 2 weeks post-radiation, then contracted by 4 weeks, suggesting transient expansion of tumor-resident clones. Because pretreatment tumor biopsies were not available, the baseline intratumoral presence of clonotypes could not be determined. Changes in the blood repertoire were not tracked past 4 weeks after treatment.

As encoded in the germline V gene, CDR1 is MDHEN while CDR2 is SYDVKM. V was cut back by 3 bases and J by 4 bases, leaving a gap of 10 bases between them. Its CDR3 holds 14 amino acids, cysteine through phenylalanine. Of all the DNA, just the CDR3 is kept, 42 bases in frame from base 1. Worth noting for this clone: Its antigen is currently not known. One base away there is no much larger clone; base qualities are not given.

The source material was blood, sampled from a patient whose treatment included radiotherapy and nephrectomy. The clonotype was recovered from a woman between 45 and 65 years old with renal cell carcinoma. The sequence is built from TRBV28 and TRBJ1-5; the D gene remains uncertain. DNA sequence: TGTGCCAGCAGTTTCGGCGCAGAGAATCAGCCCCAGCATTTT. Protein translation: CASSFGAENQPQHF.